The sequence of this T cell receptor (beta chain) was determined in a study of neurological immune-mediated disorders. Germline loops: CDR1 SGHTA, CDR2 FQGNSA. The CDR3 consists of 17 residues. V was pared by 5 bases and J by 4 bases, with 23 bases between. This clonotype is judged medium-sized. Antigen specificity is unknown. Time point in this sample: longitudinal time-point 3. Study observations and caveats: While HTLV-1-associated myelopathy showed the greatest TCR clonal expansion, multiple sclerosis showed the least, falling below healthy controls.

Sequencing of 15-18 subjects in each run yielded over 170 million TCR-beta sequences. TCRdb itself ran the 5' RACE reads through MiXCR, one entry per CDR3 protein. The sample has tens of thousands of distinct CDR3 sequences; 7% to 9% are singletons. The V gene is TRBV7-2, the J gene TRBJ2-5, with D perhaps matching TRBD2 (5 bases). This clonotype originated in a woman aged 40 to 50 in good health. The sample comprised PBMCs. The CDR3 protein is CASSPLLGDYGGETQYF. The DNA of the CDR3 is TGTGCCAGCAGCCCACTCCTTGGAGACTATGGAGGAGAGACCCAGTACTTC.